This T cell receptor beta chain was sequenced for a study of blood T cell repertoires in COVID-19 (dated by TCRdb to the early 2020s). For the study in its entirety: Samples from collaborators originated in the United States, Italy and Spain and spanned both the acute and convalescent phases of COVID-19. HLA class I and class II types, where available, came from metadata supplied by the sample provider rather than from assay-based typing. Samples were obtained from the ongoing ImmuneRACE study (first 160 participants) and from 1,254 subjects provided by 6 global collaborators. A freely available public database, intended as a resource for researchers studying the immune response to SARS-CoV-2, is where the repertoires were released. The material from the prospective study consisted of cDNA or gDNA derived from T cells, B-cell-depleted T cells, or PBMCs. Subjects who had been exposed to COVID-19, were actively infected with it, or had recovered from it provided the deeply sampled blood TCRbeta repertoires that made up the dataset. Sample metadata almost always included a de-identified subject ID, COVID-19 status, age in years and sex.

As to this clone: Its antigen is currently not known. Base quality data are lacking; no much larger clone is found one base away.

TCRbeta CDR3 regions were amplified from genomic DNA by means of the immunoSEQ Assay, a bias-controlled multiplex PCR. The study's processing was this. The number of nucleated cells in each sample was estimated from the amplification of reference gene primers within the assay. To quantify the absolute abundance of each unique TCRbeta CDR3 rearrangement, sequence reads were collapsed and filtered. For each sample, productive Simpson clonality was calculated as the square root of Simpson's diversity index across productive rearrangements. TCRdb carries this immuneACCESS record with in-frame sequences only. Its versions omit some clonotypes, under half of them owing to an unresolved V gene in the studies checked, with the rest unexplained. V, J and clone size are taken as reported in that table, and D and trimming were inferred from the DNA itself. The table for this sample lists about 110,000 clones; about 79% of them were counted only once. 16% of the sample belongs to the ten largest clones.

The cysteine opens and the phenylalanine closes a CDR3 of 19 amino acids. Only the CDR3 DNA is retained, 57 bases long and in frame from the first base. The junction shows trimming of 4 bases on V and 7 bases on J, and the gene matches do not reach 18 bases of it. The germline V gene gives CDR1 as SGHAT and CDR2 as FQNNGV. Each collaborating institution followed its own protocols to collect whole blood in K2EDTA tubes. Collaborator samples were shipped for TCRbeta analysis as frozen whole blood, isolated PBMCs, or DNA extracted from either sample type. The paper as a whole reports these results and caveats: Clinical and demographic metadata were provided uncurated, with the amount varying by source and participant.

The sequenced sample was peripheral blood. The receptor was derived from a woman aged 80 or over with active or convalescent COVID-19. The chain couples TRBV11-2 to TRBJ2-3; TRBD2 lines up with 12 middle nucleotides. For the CDR3, the sequence is CASSSTWVTSGSEGYTQYF. The nucleotide sequence is TGTGCCAGCAGCTCCACATGGGTGACTAGCGGGAGTGAGGGGTATACGCAGTATTTT.